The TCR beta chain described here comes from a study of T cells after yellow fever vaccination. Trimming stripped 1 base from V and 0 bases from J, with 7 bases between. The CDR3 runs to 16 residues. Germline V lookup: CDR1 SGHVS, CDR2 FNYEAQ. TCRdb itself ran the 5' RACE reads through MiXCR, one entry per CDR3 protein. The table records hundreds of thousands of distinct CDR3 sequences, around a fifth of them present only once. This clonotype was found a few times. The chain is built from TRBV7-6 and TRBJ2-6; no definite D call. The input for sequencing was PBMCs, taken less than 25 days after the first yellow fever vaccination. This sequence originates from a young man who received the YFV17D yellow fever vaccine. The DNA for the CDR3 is TGTGCCAGCAGCTTAGTGTTGAGCTCTGGGGCCAACGTCCTGACTTTC. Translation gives CASSLVLSSGANVLTF.